These T cell receptor beta chains were read from a single sample in a study of T cell responses to AZD1222 COVID-19 vaccine. Libraries were prepared by immunoSEQ multiplex PCR; TCRdb keeps only in-frame clonotypes and omits some of them. The sample includes approximately 150,000 clones, more than 85% of them seen just once. The material sequenced was peripheral blood, taken on day 0 of AZD1222 vaccination. These TCRs come from an adult in good health. CDR3s include the opening cysteine and the closing phenylalanine or tryptophan. The D gene is left open where the match is weak. Part of the rows lack a size; the others show once, few, many or a class for expanded clones.

d_call j_call v_call clone_size cdr3_aa cdr3_nt
. TRBJ2-7 TRBV4-3 . CASSPRPGGGEQYF TGCGCCAGCAGCCCACGGCCCGGTGGGGGCGAGCAGTACTTC
. TRBJ2-7 TRBV5-6 . CASSGQTGASYEQYF TGTGCCAGCAGCGGTCAGACAGGAGCGTCCTACGAGCAGTACTTC
TRBD2 TRBJ2-1 TRBV28 . CASVVREGYNEQFF TGTGCCAGCGTGGTGCGGGAGGGATACAATGAGCAGTTCTTC
TRBD1 TRBJ2-3 TRBV18 once CASSPWGQSTDTQYF TGTGCCAGCTCACCCTGGGGACAGAGCACAGATACGCAGTATTTT
TRBD1 TRBJ2-5 TRBV19 once CASSIAGTGVETQYF TGTGCCAGTAGTATAGCGGGGACAGGGGTCGAGACCCAGTACTTC
. TRBJ1-6 TRBV5-1 . CASSLEGIGSPLHF TGCGCCAGCAGCTTGGAGGGTATAGGATCACCCCTCCACTTT
. TRBJ1-1 TRBV3-1/TRBV3-2 . CASSQEGQGTAFF TGTGCCAGCAGCCAAGAAGGGCAGGGTACGGCTTTCTTT
. TRBJ1-5 TRBV19 . CASSIPQDQPQHF TGTGCCAGTAGTATCCCCCAGGATCAGCCCCAGCATTTT
. TRBJ1-4 TRBV14 . CASSQDIRPNEKLFF TGTGCCAGCAGCCAAGATATAAGACCTAATGAAAAACTGTTTTTT
. TRBJ1-3 TRBV5-6 . CASSPGTGSGNTIYF TGTGCCAGCAGCCCCGGGACCGGCTCTGGAAACACCATATATTTT
. TRBJ1-4 TRBV23-1 . CASSHGGGVATNEKLFF TGCGCCAGCAGTCATGGAGGAGGGGTTGCAACTAATGAAAAACTGTTTTTT
. TRBJ1-1 TRBV7-9 . CASSLAPGPNTEAFF TGTGCCAGCAGCTTAGCCCCAGGACCGAACACTGAAGCTTTCTTT
. TRBJ2-7 TRBV6-2/TRBV6-3 . CASSYATGFFYEQYF TGTGCCAGCAGTTACGCTACCGGGTTTTTCTACGAGCAGTACTTC
. TRBJ2-1 TRBV27 . CASRDSSSYNEQFF TGTGCCAGCAGAGACAGTAGCTCCTACAATGAGCAGTTCTTC
. TRBJ2-2 TRBV5-6 once CASSSSPLAGELFF TGTGCCAGCAGCTCATCGCCTCTGGCCGGGGAGCTGTTTTTT
TRBD1 TRBJ1-1 TRBV18 . CASSPGQGGTEAFF TGTGCCAGCTCGCCGGGACAGGGGGGCACTGAAGCTTTCTTT
. TRBJ1-2 TRBV19 . CASSGDGYTF TGTGCCAGTAGTGGGGATGGCTACACCTTC
. TRBJ2-1 TRBV28 . CASTPPSYNEQFF TGTGCCAGCACCCCACCGTCCTACAATGAGCAGTTCTTC
TRBD1 TRBJ1-1 TRBV5-8 . CASSLEGATEAFF TGTGCCAGCAGCTTGGAGGGGGCCACTGAAGCTTTCTTT
. TRBJ2-4 TRBV24-1 . CATSDPGPLAKNIQYF TGTGCCACCAGTGACCCTGGCCCTCTAGCCAAAAACATTCAGTACTTC
TRBD2 TRBJ2-3 TRBV4-1 . CASSQGRGAGTDTQYF TGCGCCAGCAGCCAAGGGCGGGGGGCCGGGACAGATACGCAGTATTTT
. TRBJ1-1 TRBV6-5 . CASSSAYDTEAFF TGTGCCAGCAGCTCTGCTTATGACACTGAAGCTTTCTTT
. TRBJ1-1 TRBV9 . CASSPGQMNTEAFF TGTGCCAGCTCCCCGGGACAAATGAACACTGAAGCTTTCTTT
. TRBJ2-7 TRBV12-5 . CASGLVLKQLSYEQYF TGTGCTAGTGGTTTGGTACTAAAGCAGCTTTCCTACGAGCAGTACTTC
TRBD1 TRBJ2-1 TRBV6-2/TRBV6-3 . CASSRAGQGAKYEQFF TGTGCCAGCAGCCGAGCAGGACAGGGGGCGAAGTATGAGCAGTTCTTC
. TRBJ1-2 TRBV28 . CASSFPTGRRGYTF TGTGCCAGCAGTTTTCCCACAGGGAGGCGAGGCTACACCTTC
. TRBJ1-2 TRBV12-3/TRBV12-4 . CASSTSGPGYTF TGTGCCAGCAGCACGTCGGGGCCCGGCTACACCTTC
TRBD2 TRBJ2-3 TRBV13 . CASSPRLAGGTDTQYF TGTGCCAGCAGCCCAAGACTAGCGGGGGGAACAGATACGCAGTATTTT
TRBD1 TRBJ2-2 TRBV18 . CASSPLPGTGANTGELFF TGTGCCAGCTCACCGCTACCTGGGACAGGGGCGAACACCGGGGAGCTGTTTTTT
TRBD1 TRBJ2-7 TRBV5-5 . CASSASGGSGPYEQYF TGTGCCAGCAGCGCCTCAGGGGGTTCCGGACCCTACGAGCAGTACTTC
. TRBJ1-1 TRBV15 . CATSRDYARADF TGTGCCACCAGCAGAGATTATGCGCGGGCAGACTTT
TRBD2 TRBJ2-7 TRBV28 . CASNQAGGLLYEQYF TGTGCCAGCAACCAAGCGGGAGGTCTCCTCTACGAGCAGTACTTC
TRBD2 TRBJ2-7 TRBV10-3 . CAIRRFSGGRSYEQYF TGTGCCATCAGGAGGTTTAGCGGGGGCCGCTCCTACGAGCAGTACTTC
. TRBJ2-5 TRBV29-1 . CSVPRRQGGETQYF TGCAGCGTTCCTAGGAGGCAGGGAGGTGAGACCCAGTACTTC
. TRBJ2-5 TRBV25-1 . CASDEGKYQETQYF TGTGCCAGCGATGAGGGGAAGTACCAAGAGACCCAGTACTTC
. TRBJ2-2 TRBV5-1 few CASSSTLANTGELFF TGCGCCAGCAGCTCGACTTTGGCGAACACCGGGGAGCTGTTTTTT
. TRBJ1-1 TRBV6-6 . CASSLTGATEAFF TGTGCCAGCAGCCTCACAGGTGCCACTGAAGCTTTCTTT
. TRBJ2-7 TRBV5-1 . CASSFDGHEQYF TGCGCCAGCAGCTTCGACGGACACGAGCAGTACTTC
. TRBJ2-2 TRBV6-5 . CASPSTHSFGELFF TGTGCCAGCCCATCGACACATAGCTTCGGGGAGCTGTTTTTT
TRBD1 TRBJ2-5 TRBV7-2 . CASRMTGITQYF TGTGCCAGCAGAATGACAGGGATCACCCAGTACTTC
. TRBJ1-2 TRBV27 . CASSAGQVFGYTF TGTGCCAGCAGTGCGGGACAAGTGTTTGGCTACACCTTC
. TRBJ2-2 TRBV5-1 . CASSPGPGGTGELFF TGCGCCAGCAGCCCGGGACCCGGAGGGACCGGGGAGCTGTTTTTT
TRBD1 TRBJ1-1 TRBV6-5 . CASSYPGAGGTEAFF TGTGCCAGCAGTTACCCGGGGGCAGGGGGCACTGAAGCTTTCTTT
TRBD2 TRBJ2-2 TRBV30 . CAWSALRTSGRYTGELFF TGTGCCTGGAGTGCACTCCGGACTAGCGGGAGATATACCGGGGAGCTGTTTTTT
TRBD2 TRBJ2-3 TRBV6-1 few CASSDAGGAETQYF TGTGCCAGCAGTGATGCGGGGGGGGCGGAAACGCAGTATTTT
. TRBJ1-1 TRBV5-1 . CASSLSADTEAFF TGCGCCAGCAGCTTGAGTGCAGACACTGAAGCTTTCTTT
. TRBJ1-1 TRBV7-2 . CASTPPGRVMLTEAFF TGTGCCAGCACCCCCCCAGGCCGAGTGATGTTGACTGAAGCTTTCTTT
. TRBJ2-6 TRBV7-3 once CASSLLGANVLTF TGTGCCAGCAGTTTGTTGGGGGCCAACGTCCTGACTTTC
. TRBJ2-2 TRBV5-1 . CASSLSGVLTGELFF TGCGCCAGCAGCCTATCCGGGGTTCTAACCGGGGAGCTGTTTTTT
. TRBJ1-2 TRBV15 . CATSRDPGMNYGYTF TGTGCCACCAGCAGAGATCCAGGGATGAACTATGGCTACACCTTC
. TRBJ1-1 TRBV19 . CASSTPSRGMNTEAFF TGTGCCAGTAGCACCCCCTCGCGGGGCATGAACACTGAAGCTTTCTTT
. TRBJ1-1 TRBV4-1 . CASSQGDVNTEAFF TGCGCCAGCAGCCAAGGGGACGTGAACACTGAAGCTTTCTTT
. TRBJ1-2 TRBV18 . CASSPSGERYGYTF TGTGCCAGCTCACCATCAGGGGAGCGCTATGGCTACACCTTC
. TRBJ2-2 TRBV11-3 . CASSLGGGALTGELFF TGTGCCAGCAGCTTAGGCGGAGGGGCCCTCACCGGGGAGCTGTTTTTT
. TRBJ1-3 TRBV7-9 . CASSLDASGNTIYF TGTGCCAGCAGCTTGGACGCCTCTGGAAACACCATATATTTT